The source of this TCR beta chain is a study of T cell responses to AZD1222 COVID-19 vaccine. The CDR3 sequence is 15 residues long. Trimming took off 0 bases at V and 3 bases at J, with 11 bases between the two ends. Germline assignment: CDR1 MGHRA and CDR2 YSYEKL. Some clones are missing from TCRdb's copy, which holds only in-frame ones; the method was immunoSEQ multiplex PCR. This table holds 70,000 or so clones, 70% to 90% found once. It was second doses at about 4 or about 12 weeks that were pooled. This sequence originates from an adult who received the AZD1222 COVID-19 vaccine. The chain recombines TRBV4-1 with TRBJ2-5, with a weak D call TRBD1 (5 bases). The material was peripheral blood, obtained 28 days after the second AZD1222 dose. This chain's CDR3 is CASSQDKDRKETQYF. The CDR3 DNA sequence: TGCGCCAGCAGCCAAGATAAAGACAGAAAAGAGACCCAGTACTTC.